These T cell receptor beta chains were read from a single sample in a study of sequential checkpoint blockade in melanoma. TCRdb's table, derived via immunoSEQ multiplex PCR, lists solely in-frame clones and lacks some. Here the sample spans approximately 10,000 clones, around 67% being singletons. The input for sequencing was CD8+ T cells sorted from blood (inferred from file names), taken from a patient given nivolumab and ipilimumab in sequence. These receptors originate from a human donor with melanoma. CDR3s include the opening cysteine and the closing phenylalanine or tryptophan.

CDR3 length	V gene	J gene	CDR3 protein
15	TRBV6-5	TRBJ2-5	CASSSYSGRIETQYF
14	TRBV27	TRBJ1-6	CASSFDGINSPLHF
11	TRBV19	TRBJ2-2	CASRLAGELFF
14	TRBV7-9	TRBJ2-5	CASSPGGDPGEQYF
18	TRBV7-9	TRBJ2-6	CASSLGDIRLSGANVLTF
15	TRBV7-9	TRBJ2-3	CASSPGGVSTDTQYF
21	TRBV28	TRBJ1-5	CASSLFMFVVGQTNSNQPQHF
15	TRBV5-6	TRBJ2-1	CASSPGLGTYNEQFF
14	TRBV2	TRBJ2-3	CASSAGGATDTQYF
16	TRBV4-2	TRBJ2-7	CASSQATGGSPYEQYF
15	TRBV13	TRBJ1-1	CASSLGDGMNTEAFF
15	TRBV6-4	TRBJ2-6	CASSDSNSGANVLTF
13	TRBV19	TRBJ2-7	CASSASGSYEQYF
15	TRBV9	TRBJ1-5	CASSGTGENNQPQHF
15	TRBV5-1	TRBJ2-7	CASSYRQGAPVEQYF
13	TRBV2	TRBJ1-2	CAGLRQGLDGYTF
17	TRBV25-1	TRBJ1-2	CASSESTRPRGSNGYTF
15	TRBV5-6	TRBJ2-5	CASSLAQVLQETQYF
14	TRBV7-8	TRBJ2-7	CASSSRIAGAEQYF
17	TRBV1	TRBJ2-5	CTSSQDLRQGCSETQYF
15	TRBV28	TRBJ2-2	CASSSSGSRTGELFF
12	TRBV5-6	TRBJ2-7	CASSLNSYEQYF
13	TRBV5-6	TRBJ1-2	CASSAGDDYGYTF
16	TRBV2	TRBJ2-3	CASAFSVAGTTDTQYF
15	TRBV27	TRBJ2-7	CASSSRQGGAYEQYF
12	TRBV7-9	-	CASSSPAYEQYF
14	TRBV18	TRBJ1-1	CASSVDRMNTEAFF
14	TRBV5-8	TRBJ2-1	CASSLGQGYNEQFF
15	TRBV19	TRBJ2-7	CASSILGLAGDEQYF
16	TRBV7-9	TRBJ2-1	CASSLVEAGVHNEQFF
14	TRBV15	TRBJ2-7	CATSIKQGLYEQYF
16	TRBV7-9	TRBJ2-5	CASSLGGQGYQETQYF
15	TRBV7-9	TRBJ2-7	CASSDRAGAPYEQYF
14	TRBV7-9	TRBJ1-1	CASSLGLKDTEAFF
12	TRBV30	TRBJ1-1	CAWSVSYTEAFF
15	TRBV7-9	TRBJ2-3	CASSARGVSTDTQYF
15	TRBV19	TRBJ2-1	CASSSRQGFDNEQFF
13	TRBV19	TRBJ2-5	CASSIGLQETQYF
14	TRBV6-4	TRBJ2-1	CASSDGVAANEQFF
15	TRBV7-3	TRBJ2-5	CASSSGGGTQETQYF
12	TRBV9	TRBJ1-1	CASSSTGAEAFF
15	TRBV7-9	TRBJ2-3	CASSPQGISTDTQYF
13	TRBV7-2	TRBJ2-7	CASSSGHVYEQYF
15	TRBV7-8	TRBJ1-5	CASSSGGYSNQPQHF
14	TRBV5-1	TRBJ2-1	CASSLVLADNEQFF